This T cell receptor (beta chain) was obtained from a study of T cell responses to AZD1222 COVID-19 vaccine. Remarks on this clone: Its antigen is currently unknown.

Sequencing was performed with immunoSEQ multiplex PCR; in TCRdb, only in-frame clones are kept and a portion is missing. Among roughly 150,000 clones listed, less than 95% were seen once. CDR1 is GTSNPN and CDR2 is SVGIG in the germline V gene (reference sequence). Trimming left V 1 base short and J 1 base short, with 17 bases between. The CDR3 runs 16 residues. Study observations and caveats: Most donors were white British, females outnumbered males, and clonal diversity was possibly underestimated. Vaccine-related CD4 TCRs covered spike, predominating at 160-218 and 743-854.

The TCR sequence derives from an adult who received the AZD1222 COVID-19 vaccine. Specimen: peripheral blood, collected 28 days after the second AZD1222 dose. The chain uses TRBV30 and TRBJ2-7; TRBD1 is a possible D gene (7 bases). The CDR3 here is CAWSAYRGGYSYEQYF. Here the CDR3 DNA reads TGTGCCTGGAGTGCCTACAGGGGAGGTTATTCCTACGAGCAGTACTTC.